These 5 T cell receptor beta chains were all obtained from the same sample, sequenced in a study of cytomegalovirus exposure and HLA in healthy donors. The PCR was carried out with 60 Vbeta primers and 13 Jbeta primers. Sequencing used immunoSEQ multiplex PCR; TCRdb keeps in-frame clones, though not all of them. The data show about 95,000 clones, about two thirds seen once. The source material was PBMCs. These receptors all come from a man aged 55-75 years in good health and CMV-seronegative.

This clone was seen once. CDR3 bases: TGTGCCAGCAGCTTAGGAGGGGGGGCCTTGGGGGAGACCCAGTACTTC. Translating gives CASSLGGGALGETQYF. J is TRBJ2-5 and V is TRBV5-4; TRBD2 might be the D (7 bases). Germline lookup yields CDR1 SGHNT and CDR2 YYREEE (reference sequence). The CDR3 is 16 amino acids. Trimming left V 2 bases short and J 5 bases short, with 19 bases between.

V usage is TRBV15 and J usage is TRBJ2-5; 10 positions match TRBD2. The V and J ends lost 3 bases and 2 bases, in that order; junction bases with no gene match: 3. CDR1 and CDR2 from the germline V gene are LNHNV and YYDKDF (reference sequence). The CDR3 is 15 residues long. The CDR3 is CATSRKTSGQETQYF. The CDR3 region has the DNA TGTGCCACCAGCAGGAAGACTAGCGGGCAAGAGACCCAGTACTTC.

This chain connects TRBV29-1 to TRBJ2-1; 8 bases are shared with TRBD2. CDR1 SQVTM and CDR2 ANQGSEA come from the germline V gene. Unmatched junction bases numbered 6, after V lost 5 bases and J lost 3 bases. The CDR3 totals 14 residues. The CDR3 DNA reads as TGCAGCGTTCCCACCCTAGCGGGCTACAATGAGCAGTTCTTC. Protein sequence: CSVPTLAGYNEQFF.

This clone appeared a few times. The genes are TRBV6-5 and TRBJ2-6; D unclear. Deletions cut 4 bases from V and 2 bases from J, with 6 bases between. Germline CDR1 reads MNHEY; CDR2 reads SVGAGI. The CDR3 runs 14 residues. The CDR3 DNA is TGTGCCAGCAGTTTTTCAGCTGGGGCCAACGTCCTGACTTTC. It yields the protein CASSFSAGANVLTF.

This chain uses TRBV7-2 with TRBJ2-1; tentative D call: TRBD1 (5 bases). The CDR3 consists of 15 residues. The germline gives CDR1 SGHTA, CDR2 FQGNSA. Trimming stripped 3 bases from V and 2 bases from J, with 11 bases between. The CDR3 nucleotides are TGTGCCAGCAGCTTGGGGCCCGCTACCTACAATGAGCAGTTCTTC. It translates to CASSLGPATYNEQFF.